This T cell receptor (beta chain) was captured by sequencing in a study of T cell responses to AZD1222 COVID-19 vaccine. Study outcomes and limitations: Donors were largely white British and mainly female; clonal diversity was possibly underestimated.

Sequenced by immunoSEQ multiplex PCR; TCRdb stores in-frame clones only, minus some. The sample has under 50,000 clones; 70% to 90% are singletons. This CDR3 has 13 residues. CDR1 is SNHLY, CDR2 FYNNEI, per germline. V was clipped by 8 bases and J by 6 bases; unmatched bases: 1. A remark on this clone: The antigen is not known.

The J gene is TRBJ2-2, the V gene TRBV2; 12 bases match TRBD2. This specimen consisted of peripheral blood, obtained 28 days after the second AZD1222 dose. This TCR derives from an adult who received the AZD1222 COVID-19 vaccine. CDR3 sequence: CASLAGGPGELFF. For the CDR3, the DNA is TGTGCCAGCCTAGCGGGAGGGCCCGGGGAGCTGTTTTTT. Filled out from reference TRBV2 and TRBJ2-2, the complete variable domain reads EPEVTQTPSHQVTQMGQEVILRCVPISNHLYFYWYRQILGQKVEFLVSFYNNEISEKSEIFDDQFSVERPDGSNFTLKIRSTKLEDSAMYFCASLAGGPGELFFGEGSRLTVL.